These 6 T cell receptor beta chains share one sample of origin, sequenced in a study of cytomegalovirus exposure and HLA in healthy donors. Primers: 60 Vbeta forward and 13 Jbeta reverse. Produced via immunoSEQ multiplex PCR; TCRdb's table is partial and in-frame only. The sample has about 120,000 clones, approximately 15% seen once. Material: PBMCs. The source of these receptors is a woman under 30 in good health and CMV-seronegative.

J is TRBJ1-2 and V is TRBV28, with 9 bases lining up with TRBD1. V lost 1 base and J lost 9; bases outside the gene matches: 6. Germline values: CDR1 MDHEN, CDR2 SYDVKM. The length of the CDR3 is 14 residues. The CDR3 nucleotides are TGTGCCAGCAGTTTATCCCTCGGACAGGGGCGCTACACCTTC. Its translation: CASSLSLGQGRYTF.

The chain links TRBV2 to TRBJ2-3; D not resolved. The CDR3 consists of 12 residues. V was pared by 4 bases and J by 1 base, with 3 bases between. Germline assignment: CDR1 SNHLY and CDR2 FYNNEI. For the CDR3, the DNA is TGTGCCAGCAGTGGAGGCACAGATACGCAGTATTTT. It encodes CASSGGTDTQYF.

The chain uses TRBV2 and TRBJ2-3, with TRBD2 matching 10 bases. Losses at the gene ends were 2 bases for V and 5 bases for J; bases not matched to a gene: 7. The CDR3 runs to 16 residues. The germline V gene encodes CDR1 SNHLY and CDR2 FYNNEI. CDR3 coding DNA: TGTGCCAGCAGTGAATTTGGAGCGGGAGGGGGAGATACGCAGTATTTT. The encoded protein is CASSEFGAGGGDTQYF.

The CDR3 sequence is CASSQSLQGEYGYTF. The DNA of the CDR3 is TGCGCCAGCAGTCAATCATTACAGGGGGAGTATGGCTACACCTTC. This chain connects TRBV23-1 to TRBJ1-2, with 8 positions matching TRBD1. TRBV23-1 is an open reading frame, and its role is uncertain. The ends lost 0 bases at V and 5 bases at J; junction bases unmatched: 5. CDR3 size: 15 residues.

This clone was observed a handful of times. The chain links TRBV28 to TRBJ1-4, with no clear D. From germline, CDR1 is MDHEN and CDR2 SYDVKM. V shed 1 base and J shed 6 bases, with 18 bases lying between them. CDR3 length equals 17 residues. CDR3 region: CASSLSPYPGYDEKLFF. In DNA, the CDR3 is TGTGCCAGCAGTTTATCCCCTTATCCGGGGTACGATGAAAAACTGTTTTTT.

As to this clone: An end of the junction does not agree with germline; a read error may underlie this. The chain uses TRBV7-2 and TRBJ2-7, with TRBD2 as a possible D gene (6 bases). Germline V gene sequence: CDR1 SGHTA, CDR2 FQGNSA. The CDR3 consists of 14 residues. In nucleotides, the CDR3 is TGTGCCAGCAGATTAGGCCGGGGGTCCTACGAGCAGTACTTC. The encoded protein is CASRLGRGSYEQYF. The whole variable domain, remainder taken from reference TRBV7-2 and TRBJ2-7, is GAGVSQSPSNKVTEKGKDVELRCDPISGHTALYWYRQSLGQGLEFLIYFQGNSAPDKSGLPSDRFSAERTGGSVSTLTIQRTQQEDSAVYLCASRLGRGSYEQYFGPGTRLTVT.